Listed below are T cell receptor beta chains from one sample, sequenced in a study of patients and donors after allogeneic stem cell transplantation. TCRdb itself ran the RT-PCR reads through MiXCR, one entry per CDR3 protein. This sample has around 240,000 distinct CDR3 sequences; less than 15% occur once, and the top ten carry 9.5% to 13%. Input material: blood, either unsorted or a sorted T cell fraction (not recorded which). The receptors shown here come from a human donor who was either an allogeneic HSCT recipient or a stem cell or donor lymphocyte infusion donor (not recorded which). It is not recorded whose cells these are; they may come from a transplant donor. Each CDR3 is given with its conserved first and last residue. D genes are given only for firm matches. Where a row states a size, it is once, few, many or the class of an expanded clone; other rows omit it.

D gene	V gene	J gene	clone size	CDR3 protein	CDR3 DNA
TRBD2	TRBV29-1	TRBJ2-1	many	CSVEFLAGVGEQFF	TGCAGCGTTGAATTCCTAGCGGGAGTCGGTGAGCAGTTCTTC
.	TRBV7-2	TRBJ2-2	.	CASSLPGGELFF	TGTGCCAGCAGCCTCCCGGGAGGGGAGCTGTTTTTT
.	TRBV30	TRBJ1-5	few	CAWSREESQPQHF	TGTGCCTGGAGTAGAGAAGAGTCCCAGCCCCAGCATTTT
.	TRBV14	TRBJ1-1	.	CASSQMTGNTEAFF	TGTGCCAGCAGCCAAATGACAGGGAACACTGAAGCTTTCTTT
TRBD1	TRBV10-3	TRBJ1-2	few	CAISGGDRPSNYGYTF	TGTGCCATCAGTGGAGGGGACAGACCCTCTAACTATGGCTACACCTTC
.	TRBV6-2/TRBV6-3	TRBJ1-4	few	CASAVSGEKLFF	TGTGCCAGCGCCGTTAGCGGTGAAAAACTGTTTTTT
.	TRBV7-3	TRBJ2-1	many	CASRGSGNEQFF	TGTGCCAGCCGCGGGTCGGGCAATGAGCAGTTCTTC
.	TRBV12-3/TRBV12-4	TRBJ2-5	many	CASSSRASAYQETQYF	TGTGCCAGCAGTTCTCGGGCTAGCGCGTACCAAGAGACCCAGTACTTC
TRBD2	TRBV7-2	TRBJ2-4	.	CASSSGLAGGNIQYF	TGTGCCAGCAGTTCGGGGCTAGCGGGGGGAAACATTCAGTACTTC
TRBD1	TRBV7-2	TRBJ1-5	many	CASSKTGGVNNQPQHF	TGTGCCAGCAGCAAGACAGGGGGGGTGAACAATCAGCCCCAGCATTTT
.	TRBV7-8	TRBJ1-2	many	CASSLVKGDPGGYTF	TGTGCCAGCAGCTTAGTTAAGGGGGACCCGGGGGGCTACACCTTC
.	TRBV2	TRBJ2-6	few	CASSAQESGANVLTF	TGTGCCAGCAGTGCCCAAGAGTCCGGGGCCAACGTCCTGACTTTC
TRBD2	TRBV29-1	TRBJ2-7	.	CSVGLAGEQYF	TGCAGCGTTGGACTAGCGGGAGAGCAGTACTTC
TRBD1	TRBV29-1	TRBJ1-5	.	CSVGSGTGGQPQHF	TGCAGCGTCGGATCCGGGACAGGGGGTCAGCCCCAGCATTTT
TRBD2	TRBV27	TRBJ2-7	many	CASSLMAGESNEQYF	TGTGCCAGCAGTTTAATGGCGGGAGAGAGCAACGAGCAGTACTTC
.	TRBV24-1	TRBJ2-5	few	CATSDPSVLSQETQYF	TGTGCCACCAGTGACCCTTCGGTTCTCTCCCAAGAGACCCAGTACTTC
TRBD1	TRBV29-1	TRBJ1-1	.	CSATTGGQYTEAFF	TGCAGCGCCACAACAGGGGGGCAGTACACTGAAGCTTTCTTT
.	TRBV5-1	TRBJ2-3	few	CASSLGRPPDTQYF	TGCGCCAGCAGCCTCGGACGGCCCCCAGATACGCAGTATTTT
.	TRBV5-1	TRBJ2-5	.	CASSPKISGQLGETQYF	TGCGCCAGCAGCCCCAAAATTTCTGGACAGCTGGGAGAGACCCAGTACTTC
TRBD1	TRBV15	TRBJ1-2	many	CATSRDRRGPLGYTF	TGTGCCACCAGCAGAGATCGTAGGGGGCCCTTAGGATACACCTTC
.	TRBV20-1	TRBJ1-2	many	CSAALRSYGYTF	TGCAGTGCTGCACTTCGATCCTATGGCTACACCTTC
TRBD1	TRBV29-1	TRBJ1-2	few	CSVRQGASYGYTF	TGCAGCGTTCGACAGGGGGCAAGTTATGGCTACACCTTC
TRBD2	TRBV5-1	TRBJ2-3	few	CASSLAQGLAGTDTQYF	TGCGCCAGCAGCTTGGCCCAGGGACTAGCGGGCACAGATACGCAGTATTTT
.	TRBV7-6	TRBJ2-3	few	CASSLLQGNTDTQYF	TGTGCCAGCAGCTTACTTCAGGGAAACACAGATACGCAGTATTTT
TRBD1	TRBV5-1	TRBJ2-1	.	CASSSGVPGQGNRGEQFF	TGCGCCAGCAGCTCCGGTGTCCCAGGACAGGGGAATCGGGGTGAGCAGTTCTTC
TRBD1	TRBV20-1	TRBJ1-2	few	CSARVGQGKYGYTF	TGCAGTGCTAGAGTAGGACAGGGGAAGTATGGCTACACCTTC
.	TRBV24-1	TRBJ2-3	many	CATSDFGDTQYF	TGTGCCACCAGTGATTTTGGAGATACGCAGTATTTT
.	TRBV7-9	TRBJ2-1	few	CASSLESGQFF	TGTGCCAGCAGCTTGGAGTCCGGGCAGTTCTTC
.	TRBV6-5	TRBJ1-3	few	CASSYRTPSSGNTIYF	TGTGCCAGCAGTTACCGGACACCTAGTTCTGGAAACACCATATATTTT
TRBD2	TRBV7-2	TRBJ2-5	.	CASSLTSGKGETQYF	TGTGCCAGCAGCTTAACTAGCGGGAAAGGGGAGACCCAGTACTTC
TRBD2	TRBV24-1	TRBJ2-5	.	CATSLGGPRETQYF	TGTGCCACCAGTTTGGGAGGGCCTAGGGAGACCCAGTACTTC
.	TRBV18	TRBJ2-6	few	CASSPWSSGANVLTF	TGTGCCAGCTCACCATGGAGCTCTGGGGCCAACGTCCTGACTTTC
.	TRBV4-3	TRBJ1-4	many	CASSQLPGQGYDEKLFF	TGCGCCAGCAGCCAACTACCCGGGCAGGGATACGATGAAAAACTGTTTTTT
TRBD1	TRBV7-9	TRBJ2-1	few	CASPGDRGNEQFF	TGTGCCAGCCCAGGGGACAGGGGCAATGAGCAGTTCTTC
.	TRBV4-3	TRBJ2-7	few	CASSQGYRGGTSYEQYF	TGCGCCAGCAGCCAAGGCTATCGAGGGGGGACCTCCTACGAGCAGTACTTC
.	TRBV20-1	TRBJ1-6	.	CSARATSRSYNSPLHF	TGCAGTGCTAGGGCGACTTCCCGCTCCTATAATTCACCCCTCCACTTT
TRBD1	TRBV5-1	TRBJ1-2	.	CASSGQGANGYTF	TGCGCCAGCAGCGGACAGGGGGCGAATGGCTACACCTTC
.	TRBV20-1	TRBJ1-1	.	CSVSTYPEAFF	TGCAGTGTATCGACATATCCAGAAGCTTTCTTT
TRBD1	TRBV5-4	TRBJ1-2	few	CASRDPGQGPYGYTF	TGTGCCAGCAGGGACCCGGGACAGGGACCCTATGGCTACACCTTC
TRBD1	TRBV6-1	TRBJ2-6	few	CASSPPGQGISGANVLTF	TGTGCCAGCAGCCCCCCGGGACAGGGTATTTCCGGGGCCAACGTCCTGACTTTC
.	TRBV5-1	TRBJ2-7	.	CASSLGHAAYEQYF	TGCGCCAGCAGCCTCGGACACGCAGCCTACGAGCAGTACTTC
TRBD2	TRBV7-2	TRBJ2-7	many	CASSFDTSGTYEQYF	TGTGCCAGCAGCTTCGACACTAGCGGGACCTACGAGCAGTACTTC
.	TRBV19	TRBJ2-7	.	CASSGFPGPSYEQYF	TGTGCCAGTAGTGGATTCCCGGGACCAAGCTACGAGCAGTACTTC
.	TRBV3-1	TRBJ1-2	.	CASSQVQGVYGYTF	TGTGCCAGCAGCCAAGTACAGGGTGTCTATGGCTACACCTTC
.	TRBV12-3/TRBV12-4	TRBJ2-7	few	CASSSLRVEQYF	TGTGCCAGCAGTTCCCTCCGGGTCGAGCAGTACTTC
TRBD2	TRBV25-1	TRBJ2-1	.	CASSDKGLADYNEQFF	TGTGCCAGCAGTGACAAAGGACTAGCGGATTACAATGAGCAGTTCTTC
.	TRBV4-1	TRBJ2-7	.	CASSLEAGDRSYEQYF	TGCGCCAGCAGCCTAGAGGCGGGGGACAGATCCTACGAGCAGTACTTC
TRBD2	TRBV11-3	TRBJ2-7	.	CASSFSGLAGRKYF	TGTGCCAGCAGCTTTTCGGGACTAGCGGGACGAAAGTACTTC
.	TRBV20-1	TRBJ1-1	.	CGIYGQDTEAFF	TGCGGTATATACGGGCAAGACACTGAAGCTTTCTTT
.	TRBV15	TRBJ2-5	.	CATSRPERGYQETQYF	TGTGCCACCAGCAGACCTGAAAGGGGGTACCAAGAGACCCAGTACTTC
.	TRBV5-1	TRBJ2-6	many	CASSGTVSGANVLTF	TGCGCCAGCAGCGGAACGGTCTCTGGGGCCAACGTCCTGACTTTC
.	TRBV7-6	TRBJ2-2	many	CASSARRAVNTGELFF	TGTGCCAGCAGCGCTAGGAGGGCGGTGAACACCGGGGAGCTGTTTTTT
.	TRBV7-8	TRBJ1-4	.	CASSLAGAGNEKLFF	TGTGCCAGCAGCTTAGCGGGGGCGGGTAATGAAAAACTGTTTTTT
TRBD2	TRBV6-2/TRBV6-3	TRBJ2-1	many	CASTSGGDYNEQFF	TGTGCCAGTACTAGCGGGGGTGATTACAATGAGCAGTTCTTC
.	TRBV6-1	TRBJ2-1	.	CASGQNGEQFF	TGTGCCAGCGGACAGAACGGTGAGCAGTTCTTC